This T cell receptor beta chain derives from a study of T-cell memory formation after mild COVID-19. Study findings and constraints: Nothing showed for sure that second-wave clones peaking on day 37 were SARS-CoV-2 specific.

A single record per CDR3 protein comes from TCRdb applying MiXCR to the 5' RACE reads. The sample has 190,000 or so distinct CDR3 sequences, 20% to 25% seen once. In regard to this clonotype: Antigen specificity is unknown.

V was cut by 0 bases and J by 6 bases, with 10 bases left in between. The CDR3 has 13 amino acids. The V gene's germline CDR1 is SGDLS and CDR2 YYNGEE. The specimen sequenced was PBMCs or a T cell subset sorted from them (not recorded which). V and J are TRBV9 and TRBJ2-7; D not certain. The sequence was collected from an adult woman who had mild COVID-19 (a few samples of this study predate the infection). Cell type and time point are not known. Written as DNA, the CDR3 is TGTGCCAGCAGCGTAGATGCCCCTAGCGAGCAGTACTTC. Its translation: CASSVDAPSEQYF.